The rows below give T cell receptor beta chains drawn from one sample of a study of blood T cells in healthy people across ages. TCRdb used MiXCR to reprocess the 5' RACE reads, holding one entry per CDR3 protein. The sample lists approximately 1.5 million distinct CDR3 sequences, roughly two fifths occurring once. Sample: blood. These TCRs come from a woman younger than 30 in good health. CDR3s include the opening cysteine and the closing phenylalanine or tryptophan. Each record gives: clone size, J gene, D gene, V gene, CDR3 DNA, CDR3 protein. A D gene is named only where the DNA matches it firmly. Rows give clone size only sometimes, using once, few, many, or a class for an expanded clone.

few	TRBJ2-1	-	TRBV5-5	TGTGCCAGCAGCCCCAGGGCCGGAATCGGCTACAATGAGCAGTTCTTC	CASSPRAGIGYNEQFF
-	TRBJ1-2	-	TRBV4-1	TGCGCCAGCAGCCAAGATGATCCGGGAGTCTATGGCTACACCTTC	CASSQDDPGVYGYTF
-	TRBJ2-3	TRBD2	TRBV5-1	TGCGCCAGCAGACAAGGGACTAGCTGGGCTGATACGCAGTATTTT	CASRQGTSWADTQYF
many	TRBJ2-3	-	TRBV11-2	TGCGCCAGCAGCTTGGATGCAGATACGCAGTATTTT	CASSLDADTQYF
few	TRBJ1-5	-	TRBV20-1	TGCAGTGCTAGAGACACAGGGAGTCAGCCCCAGCATTTT	CSARDTGSQPQHF
-	TRBJ2-1	TRBD2	TRBV12-5	TGTGCTAGTGGCCTTGGACTAGCGGGAAGGGGCCCCTACTACAATGAGCAGTTCTTC	CASGLGLAGRGPYYNEQFF
-	TRBJ2-1	TRBD2	TRBV14	TGTGCCAGCAGCCAAGACCTGGGACTACCCCACAATGAGCAGTTCTTC	CASSQDLGLPHNEQFF
few	TRBJ2-1	TRBD2	TRBV7-2	TGTGCCAGCAGCCTTCGGACTAGCGGGGTTACCTACAATGAGCAGTTCTTC	CASSLRTSGVTYNEQFF
-	TRBJ2-7	TRBD1	TRBV4-2	TGTGCCAGCAGCCACTCGACAGGGCAAGGCTACGAGCAGTACTTC	CASSHSTGQGYEQYF
-	TRBJ2-1	-	TRBV6-5	TGTGCCAGCAAACCTATGGTCGGTGGTTCGGGTAGTGAGCAGTTCTTC	CASKPMVGGSGSEQFF
few	TRBJ2-1	-	TRBV20-1	TGCAGTGCTAGAGGTGGGGCAGGGCATTGGGATGAGCAGTTCTTC	CSARGGAGHWDEQFF
-	TRBJ2-3	-	TRBV30	TGTGCCTGGAGTCGCGGGGACTTCACAGATACGCAGTATTTT	CAWSRGDFTDTQYF
-	TRBJ1-1	-	TRBV18	TGTGCCAGCTCACCACCTCATTCTGACCGGCACACTGAAGCTTTCTTT	CASSPPHSDRHTEAFF
-	TRBJ2-1	-	TRBV29-1	TGCAGCGTGGGACTCAAGTATATCAATGAGCAGTTCTTC	CSVGLKYINEQFF